These T cell receptor beta chains were read from a single sample in a study of graft-versus-host responses after intestinal transplantation. TCRdb keeps only in-frame clones here, not all; method: immunoSEQ multiplex PCR. The sample gives roughly 6,000 clones, 20% to 25% of which show up once; roughly 5% is in the top ten. Specimen: alloreactive CD4+ T cells from a mixed lymphocyte reaction culture, collected before transplantation. These receptors originate from a human patient who was an organ donor for intestinal transplantation. Both conserved end residues are part of each CDR3. D genes are given only for firm matches. Clone size is given for some rows only: seen once, a few or many times, or a class if the clone is expanded.

d_gene | j_gene | v_gene | len | abundance | CDR3aa | CDR3nt
- | TRBJ1-3 | TRBV4-2 | 13 | - | CASSQDRGNTIYF | TGTGCCAGCAGCCAAGACAGGGGAAACACCATATATTTT
- | TRBJ2-3 | TRBV19 | 13 | - | CASSINIVDTQYF | TGTGCCAGTAGTATCAACATTGTGGATACGCAGTATTTT
TRBD1 | TRBJ1-2 | TRBV19 | 15 | - | CASSIKQGAGYGYTF | TGTGCCAGTAGTATCAAACAGGGGGCGGGCTATGGCTACACCTTC
- | TRBJ2-2 | TRBV11-3 | 14 | medium-sized | CASSSPFGNGELFF | -
TRBD2 | TRBJ2-2 | TRBV19 | 17 | few | CASSIKRGGWDTGELFF | TGTGCCAGTAGTATAAAGCGGGGGGGCTGGGACACCGGGGAGCTGTTTTTT
- | TRBJ1-3 | TRBV6-5 | 14 | - | CASSEQQSGNTIYF | TGTGCCAGCAGTGAGCAACAGTCTGGAAACACCATATATTTT
TRBD1 | TRBJ2-2 | TRBV9 | 14 | - | CASRGQGWAGELFF | TGTGCCAGCAGAGGACAGGGCTGGGCCGGGGAGCTGTTTTTT
- | TRBJ1-1 | TRBV7-9 | 15 | - | CASSLLGRGNTEAFF | TGTGCCAGCAGCTTATTGGGCAGGGGGAACACTGAAGCTTTCTTT
- | TRBJ2-2 | TRBV19 | 14 | medium-sized | CASSMIGNTGELFF | TGTGCCAGTAGTATGATAGGGAACACCGGGGAGCTGTTTTTT
- | TRBJ2-5 | TRBV13 | 13 | medium-sized | CASTLGVQETQYF | TGTGCCAGCACCCTGGGAGTCCAAGAGACCCAGTACTTC
TRBD2 | TRBJ2-7 | TRBV7-1 | 13 | - | CASSLAGGYEQYF | TGTGCCAGCAGCTTAGCGGGGGGCTACGAGCAGTACTTC
- | TRBJ2-3 | TRBV5-8 | 12 | few | CASSLGRDTQYF | TGTGCCAGCAGCTTGGGTCGAGATACGCAGTATTTT
TRBD2 | TRBJ2-3 | TRBV2 | 13 | - | CASRMGLADTQYF | TGTGCCAGCAGGATGGGACTAGCGGATACGCAGTATTTT
- | TRBJ1-6 | TRBV5-4 | 16 | medium-sized | CASSFGTDPYNSPLHF | TGTGCCAGCAGCTTTGGTACAGACCCCTATAATTCACCCCTCCACTTT
TRBD2 | TRBJ2-1 | TRBV10-3 | 19 | medium-sized | CAISEVIAGALDSYNEQFF | TGTGCCATCAGTGAGGTGATAGCGGGGGCCCTAGACTCCTACAATGAGCAGTTCTTC
- | TRBJ2-1 | TRBV5-1 | 17 | medium-sized | CASSLSPRAANLGEQFF | TGCGCCAGCAGCTTGTCTCCCCGGGCCGCGAATCTTGGTGAGCAGTTCTTC
TRBD1 | TRBJ1-6 | TRBV7-9 | 14 | medium-sized | CASSLDRGHSPLHF | TGTGCCAGCAGCTTAGACAGGGGGCATTCACCCCTCCACTTT
- | TRBJ2-6 | TRBV8-2 | 17 | - | CGNTGKITQSRANVLTF | TGTGGCAATACAGGGAAGATAACACAAAGTCGGGCCAACGTCCTGACTTTC
- | TRBJ2-7 | TRBV6-1 | 14 | - | CASSTRTPAYEQYF | TGTGCCAGCAGTACCCGTACTCCCGCCTACGAGCAGTACTTC
- | TRBJ1-2 | TRBV7-2 | 14 | - | CASSFRTWNYGYTF | TGTGCCAGCAGCTTTCGGACTTGGAACTATGGCTACACCTTC
TRBD2 | TRBJ2-7 | TRBV6-6 | 15 | large | CASSETSGGFYEQYF | TGTGCCAGCAGCGAAACTAGCGGGGGCTTCTACGAGCAGTACTTC
- | TRBJ2-2 | TRBV6-5 | 13 | few | CASTRLFTGELFF | TGTGCCAGCACCAGACTATTTACCGGGGAGCTGTTTTTT
- | TRBJ1-6 | TRBV7-8 | 13 | medium-sized | CASSLGRGGALHF | TGTGCCAGCAGCTTAGGTCGTGGCGGGGCCCTCCACTTT
TRBD2 | TRBJ2-7 | TRBV14 | 15 | - | CASSPLAGGVHEQYF | TGTGCCAGCAGCCCTCTTGCGGGGGGGGTCCACGAGCAGTACTTC
TRBD2 | TRBJ2-2 | TRBV5-1 | 15 | medium-sized | CASSLLAGSTGELFF | TGCGCCAGCAGCTTACTAGCGGGGTCCACCGGGGAGCTGTTTTTT
TRBD2 | TRBJ2-7 | TRBV11-2 | 16 | - | CASSTGLAILNDEQYF | TGTGCCAGCAGCACGGGACTAGCAATTTTGAATGACGAGCAGTACTTC
TRBD2 | TRBJ2-7 | TRBV11-1 | 16 | few | CASSLGLAGASYEQYF | TGTGCCAGCAGCTTAGGACTAGCGGGGGCCTCCTACGAGCAGTACTTC
- | TRBJ2-5 | TRBV5-5 | 17 | - | CASSQQGIVGQGETQYF | TGTGCCAGCAGCCAACAGGGAATCGTTGGTCAGGGGGAGACCCAGTACTTC
- | TRBJ2-7 | TRBV12-1 | 14 | medium-sized | CASSFALAGGEQYF | TGTGCCAGCAGCTTTGCACTAGCGGGGGGCGAGCAGTACTTC
- | TRBJ2-3 | TRBV7-2 | 12 | few | CASSLAQNTQYF | TGTGCCAGCAGCTTAGCCCAGAATACGCAGTATTTT
- | TRBJ2-1 | TRBV6-6 | 14 | - | CASSQPRGNNEQFF | TGTGCCAGCAGTCAACCGAGGGGGAACAATGAGCAGTTCTTC
- | TRBJ1-2 | TRBV14 | 13 | few | CASSQGVRYGYTF | TGTGCCAGCAGCCAGGGGGTCCGCTATGGCTACACCTTC
- | TRBJ2-3 | TRBV18 | 14 | - | CASSQQVPTDTQYF | TGTGCCAGCTCACAACAGGTTCCCACAGATACGCAGTATTTT
- | TRBJ2-5 | TRBV5-1 | 13 | medium-sized | CASSLSGGETQYF | TGCGCCAGCAGCTTGTCAGGGGGGGAGACCCAGTACTTC
- | TRBJ1-5 | TRBV28 | 15 | - | CASSINTYSNQPQHF | TGTGCCAGCAGCATAAATACGTATAGCAATCAGCCCCAGCATTTT
- | TRBJ1-3 | TRBV6-9 | 15 | few | CASSYQGPSGNTIYF | TGTGCCAGCAGTTACCAGGGCCCCTCTGGAAACACCATATATTTT
- | TRBJ1-5 | TRBV21-1 | 17 | - | CASSTPGQGAGNQPQHF | TGTGCCAGCAGCACCCCGGGACAGGGGGCCGGCAATCAGCCCCAGCATTTT